This passage covers 22 T cell receptor beta chains from one sample sequenced in a study of identical twins. TCRdb independently ran MiXCR on the 5' RACE reads; one entry per CDR3 protein. The sample includes 250,000 or so distinct CDR3 sequences, about 8.9% seen only once; the top ten take less than 4%. This same sample was also taken into another study, of yellow fever vaccine responses in identical twins.

The sequenced material came from CD8+ T cells sorted from blood. All receptors derive from a woman aged 18-30 years in good health.

In regard to this clonotype: An end of the junction does not agree with germline; a read error may underlie this. The chain employs TRBV7-9 and TRBJ2-1, with TRBD1 matching over 8 bases. The CDR3 extends over 17 amino acids. Germline V gene data show CDR1 as SEHNR and CDR2 as FQNEAQ (reference sequence). The CDR3 here is CARSPRQGPSSYNEQFF. The CDR3, as DNA: TGTGCCCGCAGCCCCCGACAGGGGCCCAGCTCCTACAATGAGCAGTTCTTC.

This clonotype was detected a few times. The chain recombines TRBV5-6 with TRBJ2-7; possible D gene TRBD2, 5 bases. Germline CDR1 SGHDT, CDR2 YYEEEE. Trimming removed 4 bases at V and 2 bases at J, with 7 bases between. CDR3 length: 12 residues. Here the CDR3 DNA reads TGTGCCAGCAGCGGACTGGCCTACGAGCAGTACTTC. The encoded protein is CASSGLAYEQYF. The full variable domain, rest sourced from reference TRBV5-6 and TRBJ2-7, is DAGVTQSPTHLIKTRGQQVTLRCSPKSGHDTVSWYQQALGQGPQFIFQYYEEEERQRGNFPDRFSGHQFPNYSSELNVNALLLGDSALYLCASSGLAYEQYFGPGTRLTVT.

This clonotype was counted between two and nine times. This chain uses TRBV12-5 with TRBJ2-7; 11 bases fit TRBD2. Germline-derived CDR1 and CDR2 are LGHNT and FRNRAP. V gave up 7 bases and J gave up 3 bases; unmatched junction bases: 5. This CDR3 contains 14 residues. The CDR3 sequence is CASAFGTSGYEQYF. The CDR3 DNA follows: TGTGCTAGTGCTTTCGGGACTAGCGGCTACGAGCAGTACTTC.

This clonotype appeared a few times. This chain links TRBV25-1 with TRBJ2-1; 9 positions agree with TRBD1. Germline-derived CDR1 and CDR2 are MGHDK and SYGVNS. V trimming: 7 bases; J trimming: 10 bases; junction bases outside the gene matches: 11. This CDR3 has 14 residues. CDR3 loop: CASTHRDRVYEQFF. In DNA form, the CDR3 reads TGTGCCAGCACTCACCGGGACAGGGTTTACGAGCAGTTCTTC.

This chain connects TRBV24-1 to TRBJ2-1; 7 bases agree with TRBD1. The CDR3 spans 15 residues. Germline trimming cut 3 bases from V and 6 bases from J; bases unmatched to any gene: 7. Germline values: CDR1 KGHDR, CDR2 SFDVKD. CDR3 in amino acids: CATSDIGQAGNEQFF. The CDR3 DNA sequence: TGTGCCACCAGTGATATTGGACAGGCAGGCAATGAGCAGTTCTTC.

The table lists this clonotype with many counts. The chain combines TRBV4-1 with TRBJ2-1, with 8 bases lining up with TRBD2. The CDR3 loop spans 17 amino acids. J was trimmed by 2 bases and V by 4 bases; bases with no gene match: 10. Germline V gene data show CDR1 as MGHRA and CDR2 as YSYEKL. Here the CDR3 DNA reads TGCGCCAGCAGCCTTACCGGCGGGGGGAATACCTACAATGAGCAGTTCTTC. Translation: CASSLTGGGNTYNEQFF.

This clonotype was seen a few times. The chain employs TRBV27 and TRBJ1-4; 10 bases align to TRBD1. This CDR3 region has 14 residues. The J segment lost 10 bases and the V segment lost 3 bases, leaving 5 bases of the junction unmatched. Germline loops: CDR1 MNHEY, CDR2 SMNVEV (reference sequence). CDR3 bases: TGTGCCAGCAGTTTGGGGGGACAGGGGAGAAAACTGTTTTTT. Its protein is CASSLGGQGRKLFF.

About this clonotype itself: A much larger clone differs by one base, so this may be a read error. Written as DNA, the CDR3 is TGCAGCGTTGAAGCCGGGACTAGCGGCTACAGTGAGCAGTTCTTC. Residues: CSVEAGTSGYSEQFF. The gene calls are TRBV29-1 and TRBJ2-1; TRBD2 aligns across 11 bases. The length of the CDR3 is 15 residues. Germline V CDR1 and CDR2: SQVTM, ANQGSEA.

The chain carries TRBV11-1 and TRBJ2-7; D may correspond to TRBD1 or TRBD2 (5 bases each). Germline V gene sequence: CDR1 SGHAT, CDR2 FQDESV (reference sequence). This CDR3 has 18 residues. The germline V and J ends were trimmed by 1 base and 0 bases, with 19 bases remaining between them. CDR3 DNA: TGTGCCAGCAGCTTAGGGCTTCCCCCGGGACGCCCCTCCTACGAGCAGTACTTC. Protein: CASSLGLPPGRPSYEQYF.

For the CDR3, the DNA is TGTGCCAGCAGTTTAGGGACTAGCGGGGGGCCGAATGAGCAGTTCTTC. Translated: CASSLGTSGGPNEQFF. This chain connects TRBV27 to TRBJ2-1, with 15 positions matching TRBD2. The germline V gene encodes CDR1 MNHEY and CDR2 SMNVEV (reference sequence). This CDR3 is 16 amino acids long. With 2 bases clipped from V and 7 bases from J, the junction kept 3 bases outside the gene matches.

V gene TRBV7-6 combines with J gene TRBJ2-3; TRBD2 aligns across 7 bases. The CDR3 contains 15 residues. CDR1 SGHVS and CDR2 FNYEAQ come from the germline V gene. J was trimmed by 0 bases and V by 5 bases; bases with no gene match: 5. CDR3 protein: CASSLRTSSTDTQYF. CDR3 in DNA: TGTGCCAGCAGCCTCCGGACTAGTAGCACAGATACGCAGTATTTT. The full variable domain, rest sourced from reference TRBV7-6 and TRBJ2-3, is GAGVSQSPRYKVTKRGQDVALRCDPISGHVSLYWYRQALGQGPEFLTYFNYEAQQDKSGLPNDRFSAERPEGSISTLTIQRTEQRDSAMYRCASSLRTSSTDTQYFGPGTRLTVL.

This sequence joins TRBV15 and TRBJ1-1, with D perhaps matching TRBD1 (5 bases). Looked up from germline, CDR1 is LNHNV and CDR2 is YYDKDF (reference sequence). V lost 5 bases and J lost 3, with 13 bases in between. The CDR3 runs 14 residues. The CDR3 reads CATSEAGRDTEAFF. CDR3 coding DNA: TGTGCCACCAGCGAGGCAGGGAGGGACACTGAAGCTTTCTTT.

This clonotype has just a few counts. J is TRBJ2-5 and V is TRBV10-3; 9 positions agree with TRBD1. CDR3 length: 16 residues. The junction had 6 bases not matched to a gene; V was cut back by 3 bases and J by 1 base. Germline V lookup: CDR1 ENHRY, CDR2 SYGVKD. This CDR3 is CAISETGTGIQETQYF. In nucleotides, the CDR3 is TGTGCCATCAGTGAAACTGGGACAGGGATCCAAGAGACCCAGTACTTC.

This chain uses TRBV4-2 with TRBJ2-7; D is unresolved. Germline CDR1 and CDR2: LGHNA and YNFKEQ. The CDR3 runs to 15 residues. V was clipped by 4 bases and J by 5 bases, with 18 bases between them. Written as DNA, the CDR3 is TGTGCCAGCAGCCCCGGGCTTATCGGGTACCACGAGCAGTACTTC. It specifies CASSPGLIGYHEQYF.

The V call is TRBV28, the J call TRBJ2-7; 11 nucleotides match TRBD2. Germline V gene data show CDR1 as MDHEN and CDR2 as SYDVKM. The CDR3 is 13 residues long. V lost 9 bases to trimming and J lost 2 bases; unmatched junction nucleotides: 3. CDR3 DNA sequence: TGTGCCAGTAGACTAGCGGGGCCCTACGAGCAGTACTTC. It translates to CASRLAGPYEQYF.

The genes are TRBV20-1 and TRBJ2-2, with 7 positions matching TRBD2. CDR3 length equals 16 residues. Germline CDR1 reads DFQATT; CDR2 reads SNEGSKA (reference sequence). Unmatched junction bases numbered 5, after V lost 0 bases and J lost 1 base. Here the CDR3 reads CSAREGKRENTGELFF. CDR3 DNA sequence: TGCAGTGCTAGAGAAGGGAAGCGGGAGAACACCGGGGAGCTGTTTTTT.

This clonotype has a count of ten or more. In nucleotides, the CDR3 is TGCAGCGCCTGCCGGAGGGGGTACAATGAGCAGTTCTTC. It translates to CSACRRGYNEQFF. This chain joins TRBV29-1 and TRBJ2-1; D tentatively reads TRBD1 or TRBD2 (6 bases each). V was shortened by 7 bases and J by 4 bases, with 14 bases between the two germline ends. Germline CDR1 reads SQVTM; CDR2 reads ANQGSEA. The CDR3 loop spans 13 amino acids.

The chain has TRBV6-1 and TRBJ2-3; the D gene is possibly TRBD1 (5 bases). Trimming pared 4 bases from V and 0 bases from J, leaving 26 bases between. The CDR3 runs 20 residues. Germline CDR1 is MNHNS and CDR2 is SASEGT. For the CDR3, the DNA is TGTGCCAGCAGTGGGCACAGGATAGCCGACCAATTGAGGAGCACAGATACGCAGTATTTT. Translating it yields CASSGHRIADQLRSTDTQYF.

The chain uses TRBV6-5 and TRBJ2-2; 7 bases line up with TRBD2. V lost 2 bases and J lost 1; bases outside the gene matches: 10. The germline V gene encodes CDR1 MNHEY and CDR2 SVGAGI. The CDR3 contains 18 residues. The CDR3 sequence: CASSYSVLRGENTGELFF. CDR3 nucleotides: TGTGCCAGCAGTTACAGTGTCCTTCGGGGGGAGAACACCGGGGAGCTGTTTTTT.

This rearrangement joins TRBV20-1 to TRBJ2-7, with 8 bases fitting TRBD1. V trimming: 0 bases; J trimming: 2 bases; junction bases outside the gene matches: 6. CDR3 length equals 15 residues. Germline assignment: CDR1 DFQATT and CDR2 SNEGSKA (reference sequence). CDR3: CSARDRDRPTYEQYF. The CDR3 nucleotides read TGCAGTGCTAGAGACCGGGACAGGCCGACCTACGAGCAGTACTTC.

This clonotype was found many times. The chain combines TRBV20-1 with TRBJ2-4; no clear D gene. The CDR3 runs to 14 residues. From germline, CDR1 is DFQATT and CDR2 SNEGSKA (reference sequence). Between the trimmed V and J ends, which lost 0 bases and 0 bases, there was a span of 6 bases. CDR3 sequence: CSAREGLAKNIQYF. The CDR3 DNA reads as TGCAGTGCTAGAGAGGGTCTAGCCAAAAACATTCAGTACTTC.

This clonotype was counted at least ten times. The gene calls are TRBV27 and TRBJ2-3, with 7 bases lining up with TRBD2. The germline CDR1 and CDR2 sequences are MNHEY and SMNVEV (reference sequence). The ends lost 4 bases at V and 1 base at J; junction bases unmatched: 14. There are 18 residues in the CDR3. The CDR3 DNA follows: TGTGCCAGCAGTTATCGGGGGAGGGGCGAAGAACGCACAGATACGCAGTATTTT. Its translation is CASSYRGRGEERTDTQYF.